These 29 T cell receptor beta chains originate from one sample sequenced in a study of T-cell reconstitution after alpha-beta-depleted transplantation in children. As it was prepared, the TCRbeta library received unique molecular identifiers. TCRdb recomputed calls from the PCR reads with MiXCR, one row per CDR3 protein. The sample lists about 1,000,000 distinct CDR3 sequences; around 30% were seen once. This specimen was PBMCs, mostly from graft donor cells, taken 360 days after TCRalphabeta/CD19-depleted stem cell transplant. The receptors come from a boy less than two years old who had a stem cell transplant for SCID, so the T cells may come from the graft donor.

This clonotype showed up many times. CDR3 bases: TGTGCCAGCAGTGAAGCGCTTCGAGGGGTTGATGAGCAGTTCTTC. Translated: CASSEALRGVDEQFF. The chain couples TRBV2 to TRBJ2-1, with D perhaps being TRBD1 or TRBD2 (5 bases each). The V gene lost 0 bases and the J gene lost 8 bases, with 14 bases spanning the gap. Per the germline V gene, CDR1 is SNHLY and CDR2 is FYNNEI. The CDR3 extends over 15 amino acids.

The V and J genes are TRBV6-5 and TRBJ2-2; TRBD2 matches at 7 bases. CDR1 is MNHEY and CDR2 is SVGAGI in the germline V gene. The junction had 3 bases not matched to a gene; V was cut back by 0 bases and J by 5 bases. This CDR3 region has 15 residues. The DNA for the CDR3 is TGTGCCAGCAGTTACTCGTGGGGGGGGACCGGGGAGCTGTTTTTT. Its protein product is CASSYSWGGTGELFF.

The chain has TRBV5-1 and TRBJ1-1, with 7 positions matching TRBD1. V lost 0 bases and J lost 0; bases outside the gene matches: 8. CDR1 is SGHRS and CDR2 is YFSETQ in the germline V gene. The CDR3 totals 17 residues. CDR3: CASSLAINRGVNTEAFF. The CDR3 region has the DNA TGCGCCAGCAGCTTGGCCATAAACAGGGGCGTGAACACTGAAGCTTTCTTT.

This clonotype turned up a few times. This chain links TRBV4-1 with TRBJ2-7, with 7 bases that match TRBD1. J lost 2 bases, V lost 4 bases, and 8 bases had no gene match. CDR3 length: 15 amino acids. CDR1 and CDR2 from the germline V gene are MGHRA and YSYEKL. For the CDR3, the DNA is TGCGCCAGCAGCCGCTACCGGGACAGCACCTACGAGCAGTACTTC. As protein: CASSRYRDSTYEQYF.

The chain uses TRBV5-6 and TRBJ2-5; D may be TRBD2 (6 bases). The CDR3 length is 18 residues. The germline V gene has CDR1 SGHDT and CDR2 YYEEEE. Trimming took 0 bases from V and 5 from J, leaving 23 bases between them. CDR3 sequence: CASSLVPLRWNAGETQYF. The CDR3 nucleotides read TGTGCCAGCAGCTTGGTCCCCCTACGATGGAACGCGGGGGAGACCCAGTACTTC. The full variable domain, with the rest looked up from reference TRBV5-6 and TRBJ2-5, is DAGVTQSPTHLIKTRGQQVTLRCSPKSGHDTVSWYQQALGQGPQFIFQYYEEEERQRGNFPDRFSGHQFPNYSSELNVNALLLGDSALYLCASSLVPLRWNAGETQYFGPGTRLLVL.

In this sample, this clonotype turned up a few times. The chain couples TRBV20-1 to TRBJ1-2; 8 positions match TRBD1. The V and J ends lost 1 base and 4 bases, in that order; junction bases with no gene match: 8. The length of the CDR3 is 15 residues. CDR1 and CDR2 (germline): DFQATT, SNEGSKA (reference sequence). CDR3 coding DNA: TGCAGTGCTAGAGCCCCTCTGACAGGGGCCTATGGCTACACCTTC. Its translation is CSARAPLTGAYGYTF.

V gene TRBV10-3 combines with J gene TRBJ1-1, with 7 bases matching TRBD1. J lost 2 bases, V lost 2 bases, and 8 bases had no gene match. This CDR3 spans 16 amino acids. CDR1 and CDR2 (germline): ENHRY, SYGVKD. CDR3 in DNA: TGTGCCATCAGTGAGGGGGGGGGACAGTTTAACACTGAAGCTTTCTTT. As protein: CAISEGGGQFNTEAFF.

The chain links TRBV5-1 to TRBJ1-1; D not resolved. Germline V lookup: CDR1 SGHRS, CDR2 YFSETQ. CDR3 length: 17 residues. With 0 bases removed from V and 1 base from J, the gap between germline ends came to 16 bases. The CDR3 coding sequence is TGCGCCAGCAGCTTGGGAGGCTCCCTTAGTGGGAACACTGAAGCTTTCTTT. It is translated as CASSLGGSLSGNTEAFF.

The rearrangement uses TRBV10-3 and TRBJ2-1, with TRBD1 identical over 9 bases. Germline lookup yields CDR1 ENHRY and CDR2 SYGVKD. The V segment lost 5 bases and the J segment 5 bases; nucleotides outside the gene matches: 7. CDR3 size: 15 residues. CDR3: CAISPPGQGHNEQFF. CDR3 in DNA: TGTGCCATCAGTCCACCGGGACAGGGACACAATGAGCAGTTCTTC.

This clonotype was observed a few times. The chain has TRBV28 and TRBJ2-1; TRBD2 matches 8 bases. The CDR3 runs 15 residues. J lost 5 bases, V lost 8 bases, and 11 bases had no gene match. Germline V gene data show CDR1 as MDHEN and CDR2 as SYDVKM. CDR3 DNA sequence: TGTGCCAGCGTCGGCCCTAGCGGGCTACACAATGAGCAGTTCTTC. Translated: CASVGPSGLHNEQFF.

The table lists this clonotype with many counts. This chain uses TRBV28 with TRBJ1-6; 9 bases match TRBD1. In germline, CDR1 is MDHEN, CDR2 SYDVKM. This CDR3 is 15 amino acids long. The junction had 4 bases not matched to a gene; V was cut back by 2 bases and J by 8 bases. CDR3 in amino acids: CASSLGDRVDSPLHF. For the CDR3, the DNA is TGTGCCAGCAGTTTAGGGGACAGGGTGGATTCACCCCTCCACTTT.

The J gene is TRBJ2-4, the V gene TRBV5-5; 7 bases are shared with TRBD1. This CDR3 region has 16 residues. J lost 9 bases, V lost 4 bases, and 16 bases had no gene match. Germline assignment: CDR1 SGHKS and CDR2 YYEKEE (reference sequence). The CDR3 reads CASSPTPTGKGAIQYF. The CDR3 region has the DNA TGTGCCAGCAGCCCGACCCCGACAGGGAAAGGGGCCATTCAGTACTTC.

This clonotype has at least ten counts. V usage is TRBV5-1 and J usage is TRBJ2-5, with no clear D. V lost 0 bases, J lost 2 bases, and 8 bases lay in between. CDR1 is SGHRS, CDR2 YFSETQ, per germline. The CDR3 is 14 amino acids. CDR3 sequence (DNA): TGCGCCAGCAGCTTGGGGACGCTTCAAGAGACCCAGTACTTC. Translating it yields CASSLGTLQETQYF.

V gene TRBV7-8 combines with J gene TRBJ1-6, with 9 bases that match TRBD1. Trimming at V came to 2 bases and at J to 7 bases, leaving 6 bases not matched to a gene. Per germline, CDR1 SGHVS and CDR2 FQNEAQ. The CDR3 length is 16 residues. The CDR3 region is CASSLTVGQGNSPLHF. Here the CDR3 DNA reads TGTGCCAGCAGCTTAACGGTAGGACAGGGGAATTCACCCCTCCACTTT. The full variable domain, completed using reference TRBV7-8 and TRBJ1-6, is GAGVSQSPRYKVAKRGQDVALRCDPISGHVSLFWYQQALGQGPEFLTYFQNEAQLDKSGLPSDRFFAERPEGSVSTLKIQRTQQEDSAVYLCASSLTVGQGNSPLHFGNGTRLTVT.

The chain recombines TRBV7-6 with TRBJ2-5; 9 bases fit TRBD1. CDR1 and CDR2 (germline): SGHVS, FNYEAQ. J was trimmed by 4 bases and V by 1 base; bases with no gene match: 4. This CDR3 comprises 15 residues. The CDR3 coding sequence is TGTGCCAGCAGCTTAGACAGGGGGCGCAGAGAGACCCAGTACTTC. Translated, it gives CASSLDRGRRETQYF.

This clonotype was recorded a few times. The V gene is TRBV5-1, the J gene TRBJ2-7; D possibly matches TRBD1 or TRBD2 (6 bases each). CDR1 is SGHRS and CDR2 is YFSETQ in the germline V gene. V was clipped by 0 bases and J by 0 bases, with 10 bases between them. CDR3 length equals 15 residues. The DNA for the CDR3 is TGCGCCAGCAGCTTGGAGGGGGGCCGCTCCTACGAGCAGTACTTC. It encodes CASSLEGGRSYEQYF.

The chain couples TRBV12-3 or TRBV12-4 to TRBJ2-6; D is possibly TRBD2 (5 bases). CDR3 length: 17 residues. Trimming left V 2 bases short and J 0 bases short, with 11 bases between. The CDR3 bases are TGTGCCAGCAGTTTAATATTTCGGGGCTCTGGGGCCAACGTCCTGACTTTC. It translates to CASSLIFRGSGANVLTF.

This clonotype was recorded a few times. J is TRBJ2-3 and V is TRBV29-1, with 9 bases aligning to TRBD1. Germline CDR1 is SQVTM and CDR2 is ANQGSEA. J lost 3 bases, V lost 4 bases, and 8 bases had no gene match. This CDR3 region has 15 residues. The CDR3 protein is CSVGGTGKGTDTQYF. For the CDR3, the DNA is TGCAGCGTTGGTGGGACAGGGAAGGGAACAGATACGCAGTATTTT.

V gene TRBV4-1 combines with J gene TRBJ2-3; D might be TRBD2 (6 bases). Trimming removed 0 bases from V and 0 bases from J, with 16 bases in between. This CDR3 comprises 18 residues. Germline V gene sequence: CDR1 MGHRA, CDR2 YSYEKL. CDR3 region: CASSQDEIRLVSTDTQYF. CDR3 in DNA: TGCGCCAGCAGCCAAGATGAGATAAGACTAGTAAGCACAGATACGCAGTATTTT.

This chain joins TRBV5-1 and TRBJ2-1; D might be TRBD1 (5 bases). This CDR3 is built from 12 residues. V dropped 2 bases and J dropped 8 bases, with 8 bases sitting between them. Per the germline V gene, CDR1 is SGHRS and CDR2 is YFSETQ. The CDR3 coding sequence is TGCGCCAGCAGCTTAGGGGTCCATGAGCAGTTCTTC. It translates to CASSLGVHEQFF. Supplemented by reference TRBV5-1 and TRBJ2-1, the full variable domain reads KAGVTQTPRYLIKTRGQQVTLSCSPISGHRSVSWYQQTPGQGLQFLFEYFSETQRNKGNFPGRFSGRQFSNSRSEMNVSTLELGDSALYLCASSLGVHEQFFGPGTRLTVL.

This clonotype was seen a few times. The V gene is TRBV11-2, the J gene TRBJ1-2; 8 positions agree with TRBD1. With 5 bases clipped from V and 0 bases from J, the junction kept 8 bases outside the gene matches. The CDR3 covers 16 residues. From germline, CDR1 is SGHAT and CDR2 FQNNGV. CDR3 sequence: CASSTHPDRANYGYTF. The CDR3 coding sequence is TGTGCCAGCAGCACACACCCGGACAGGGCTAACTATGGCTACACCTTC.

Only a few counts were recorded for this clonotype. V and J are TRBV15 and TRBJ2-7; D perhaps matches TRBD1 (6 bases). CDR1 LNHNV and CDR2 YYDKDF come from the germline V gene (reference sequence). Trimming stripped 8 bases from V and 3 bases from J, with 14 bases between. This CDR3 has 13 residues. The CDR3: CATPGTPFYEQYF. CDR3 coding DNA: TGTGCCACCCCGGGGACACCCTTCTACGAGCAGTACTTC. The whole variable domain, remainder taken from reference TRBV15 and TRBJ2-7, is DAMVIQNPRYQVTQFGKPVTLSCSQTLNHNVMYWYQQKSSQAPKLLFHYYDKDFNNEADTPDNFQSRRPNTSFCFLDIRSPGLGDTAMYLCATPGTPFYEQYFGPGTRLTVT.

J is TRBJ1-5 and V is TRBV7-2, with TRBD1 matching 7 bases. The germline V gene encodes CDR1 SGHTA and CDR2 FQGNSA. This CDR3 is 17 amino acids long. After removal of 3 bases from V and 0 bases from J, the junction contained 8 bases not matched to a gene. DNA of the CDR3: TGTGCCAGCAGCTTTACCCACAGGGGAGCTAGCAATCAGCCCCAGCATTTT. The encoded protein is CASSFTHRGASNQPQHF. Drawing the rest from reference TRBV7-2 and TRBJ1-5, the complete variable domain is GAGVSQSPSNKVTEKGKDVELRCDPISGHTALYWYRQSLGQGLEFLIYFQGNSAPDKSGLPSDRFSAERTGGSVSTLTIQRTQQEDSAVYLCASSFTHRGASNQPQHFGDGTRLSIL.

This chain links TRBV7-9 with TRBJ2-7; perhaps TRBD1 as D (5 bases). Germline V CDR1 and CDR2: SEHNR, FQNEAQ (reference sequence). The CDR3 covers 14 residues. V was cut by 5 bases and J by 5 bases, with 16 bases left in between. CDR3: CASSLPGNLHEQYF. The CDR3 nucleotides are TGTGCCAGCAGCCTTCCAGGGAACTTGCACGAGCAGTACTTC.

This rearrangement joins TRBV28 to TRBJ2-7; a possible D gene is TRBD1 (5 bases). CDR1 is MDHEN and CDR2 is SYDVKM in the germline V gene. CDR3 length: 14 residues. Between the trimmed V and J ends, which lost 7 bases and 1 base, there was a span of 14 bases. The CDR3 DNA reads as TGTGCCAGCAAGGCCGACAGACTGTCCTACGAGCAGTACTTC. It yields the protein CASKADRLSYEQYF.

V gene TRBV7-2 combines with J gene TRBJ2-7; D perhaps matches TRBD1 (5 bases). Trimming left V 1 base short and J 3 bases short, with 16 bases between. Germline V lookup: CDR1 SGHTA, CDR2 FQGNSA. This CDR3 spans 16 amino acids. This CDR3 reads CASSLGGASAFYEQYF. The CDR3 DNA follows: TGTGCCAGCAGCTTAGGGGGCGCGTCCGCCTTCTACGAGCAGTACTTC.

J is TRBJ2-5 and V is TRBV5-5; D remains unclear. The CDR3 covers 16 residues. The V end was cut by 0 bases, the J end by 2 bases, with 14 bases between. Germline loops: CDR1 SGHKS, CDR2 YYEKEE (reference sequence). CDR3 amino acids: CASSLVVTRMQETQYF. The CDR3 DNA reads as TGTGCCAGCAGCTTGGTTGTGACACGGATGCAAGAGACCCAGTACTTC.

This clonotype has only a few counts. The chain joins TRBV5-1 to TRBJ2-5, with D perhaps matching TRBD1 (5 bases). Germline lookup yields CDR1 SGHRS and CDR2 YFSETQ. V was pared by 0 bases and J by 3 bases, with 9 bases between. The length of the CDR3 is 14 residues. CDR3 protein: CASSLAGHKETQYF. In nucleotides, the CDR3 is TGCGCCAGCAGCTTGGCAGGGCACAAAGAGACCCAGTACTTC.

This sequence joins TRBV5-1 and TRBJ2-1, with a weak D call TRBD2 (7 bases). Germline CDR1 reads SGHRS; CDR2 reads YFSETQ. The CDR3 is 14 amino acids. V gave up 5 bases and J gave up 4 bases, with 13 bases separating them. CDR3 region: CASRGGGTYNEQFF. Written as DNA, the CDR3 is TGCGCCAGCAGAGGGGGGGGCACGTACAATGAGCAGTTCTTC.